These 17 T cell receptor beta chains share one sample of origin, sequenced in a study of blood T cell repertoires in COVID-19. Libraries were prepared by immunoSEQ multiplex PCR; TCRdb keeps only in-frame clonotypes and omits some of them. This sample yields fewer than 250,000 clones, of which about nine tenths are seen a single time; 1% to 1.4% belongs to the top ten. The sample was peripheral blood. Receptor source: a man younger than 40 with acute or convalescent COVID-19.

The chain is built from TRBV4-1 and TRBJ2-7, with 8 bases that match TRBD1. CDR3 length: 16 amino acids. V lost 4 bases to trimming and J lost 3 bases; unmatched junction nucleotides: 11. Germline loops: CDR1 MGHRA, CDR2 YSYEKL. CDR3 coding DNA: TGCGCCAGCAGCCCCAATCTGGACAGGGTCAACTACGAGCAGTACTTC. It yields the protein CASSPNLDRVNYEQYF.

The genes are TRBV9 and TRBJ2-7, with 9 positions matching TRBD2. The junction had 5 bases not matched to a gene; V was cut back by 4 bases and J by 3 bases. This CDR3 is 14 amino acids long. CDR1 is SGDLS, CDR2 YYNGEE, per germline. In nucleotides, the CDR3 is TGTGCCAGCAGCTCCGGGACTAGCCGCTACGAGCAGTACTTC. Translated, it gives CASSSGTSRYEQYF. The whole variable domain, remainder taken from reference TRBV9 and TRBJ2-7, is DSGVTQTPKHLITATGQRVTLRCSPRSGDLSVYWYQQSLDQGLQFLIQYYNGEERAKGNILERFSAQQFPDLHSELNLSSLELGDSALYFCASSSGTSRYEQYFGPGTRLTVT.

The chain links TRBV7-3 to TRBJ2-5, with 7 positions matching TRBD1. The length of the CDR3 is 14 residues. V trimming: 0 bases; J trimming: 6 bases; junction bases outside the gene matches: 4. Germline CDR1 is SGHTA and CDR2 is FQGTGA. CDR3 sequence: CASSLTRTGQTQYF. CDR3 DNA: TGTGCCAGCAGCTTAACCCGGACAGGACAGACCCAGTACTTC.

J is TRBJ2-7 and V is TRBV7-2; D is uncertain. The CDR3 is 15 residues long. Germline V lookup: CDR1 SGHTA, CDR2 FQGNSA. Deletions cut 5 bases from V and 0 bases from J, with 14 bases between. CDR3 coding DNA: TGTGCCAGCAGCCCAGATACCACCAACTCCTACGAGCAGTACTTC. Protein: CASSPDTTNSYEQYF. Supplemented by reference TRBV7-2 and TRBJ2-7, the full variable domain reads GAGVSQSPSNKVTEKGKDVELRCDPISGHTALYWYRQSLGQGLEFLIYFQGNSAPDKSGLPSDRFSAERTGGSVSTLTIQRTQQEDSAVYLCASSPDTTNSYEQYFGPGTRLTVT.

This sequence joins TRBV11-2 and TRBJ1-5; D unclear. Germline CDR1 is SGHAT and CDR2 is FQNNGV. There are 14 residues in the CDR3. V was trimmed by 3 bases and J by 2 bases, leaving 8 bases between them. In nucleotides, the CDR3 is TGTGCCAGCAGCTTTACGACTGGCAATCAGCCCCAGCATTTT. This sequence encodes CASSFTTGNQPQHF.

The chain recombines TRBV7-8 with TRBJ2-1; 7 nucleotides agree with TRBD2. Germline V gene data show CDR1 as SGHVS and CDR2 as FQNEAQ. V dropped 2 bases and J dropped 0; count of bases not matched to a gene: 13. CDR3 size: 19 residues. The DNA for the CDR3 is TGTGCCAGCAGCTTAAGACTCTTAGCGGGTCTAAGCTCCTACAATGAGCAGTTCTTC. It encodes CASSLRLLAGLSSYNEQFF. Filled out from reference TRBV7-8 and TRBJ2-1, the complete variable domain reads GAGVSQSPRYKVAKRGQDVALRCDPISGHVSLFWYQQALGQGPEFLTYFQNEAQLDKSGLPSDRFFAERPEGSVSTLKIQRTQQEDSAVYLCASSLRLLAGLSSYNEQFFGPGTRLTVL.

The chain recombines TRBV2 with TRBJ2-5; 7 nucleotides match TRBD2. CDR1 SNHLY and CDR2 FYNNEI come from the germline V gene. V shed 9 bases and J 6 bases; nucleotides not matched to a gene: 10. The CDR3 is made up of 13 amino acids. In DNA, the CDR3 is TGTGCCAGAGGGGCGGGAGTTGGCAAGACCCAGTACTTC. This translates into CARGAGVGKTQYF.

This rearrangement joins TRBV6-5 to TRBJ2-1, with 8 bases that match TRBD1. J lost 4 bases, V lost 9 bases, and 8 bases had no gene match. Germline V gene lookup returns CDR1 MNHEY and CDR2 SVGAGI. The CDR3 is made up of 14 amino acids. CDR3 in amino acids: CASFTGTGYNEQFF. Here the CDR3 DNA reads TGTGCCAGTTTTACCGGGACAGGATACAATGAGCAGTTCTTC.

The chain is built from TRBV5-1 and TRBJ2-5, with a weak D call TRBD2 (5 bases). CDR1 is SGHRS and CDR2 is YFSETQ in the germline V gene. This CDR3 comprises 13 residues. Trimming stripped 4 bases from V and 1 base from J, with 8 bases between. CDR3: CASSGTSQETQYF. The CDR3 bases are TGCGCCAGCAGCGGCACTAGCCAAGAGACCCAGTACTTC.

The chain uses TRBV28 and TRBJ2-1; no definite D call. The CDR3 totals 12 residues. Germline V gene data show CDR1 as MDHEN and CDR2 as SYDVKM. Trimming shortened V by 7 bases and J by 4 bases, and 8 bases separated the two germline ends. The CDR3 loop is CASTRLYNEQFF. Here the CDR3 DNA reads TGTGCCAGCACGCGGCTTTACAATGAGCAGTTCTTC.

J is TRBJ1-5 and V is TRBV30, with D possibly matching TRBD1 (5 bases). The CDR3 is made up of 13 amino acids. The germline V and J ends were trimmed by 2 bases and 7 bases, with 12 bases remaining between them. Germline CDR1 and CDR2: GTSNPN and SVGIG (reference sequence). This CDR3 is CAWSSGGLQPQHF. The CDR3 DNA follows: TGTGCCTGGAGTTCGGGGGGATTACAGCCCCAGCATTTT. The full variable domain, rest sourced from reference TRBV30 and TRBJ1-5, is SQTIHQWPATLVQPVGSPLSLECTVEGTSNPNLYWYRQAAGRGLQLLFYSVGIGQISSEVPQNLSASRPQDRQFILSSKKLLLSDSGFYLCAWSSGGLQPQHFGDGTRLSIL.

The chain combines TRBV30 with TRBJ1-6; D call uncertain. CDR3 size: 14 residues. Germline V gene sequence: CDR1 GTSNPN, CDR2 SVGIG (reference sequence). The V end lost 2 bases, the J end lost 0 bases, and 5 bases lay between the germline ends. The CDR3 reads CAWSRSSYNSPLHF. CDR3 sequence (DNA): TGTGCCTGGAGTCGTAGCTCCTATAATTCACCCCTCCACTTT.

This rearrangement joins TRBV27 to TRBJ1-4, with D possibly being TRBD1 (6 bases). Per the germline V gene, CDR1 is MNHEY and CDR2 is SMNVEV (reference sequence). This CDR3 region has 16 residues. The V end was cut by 6 bases, the J end by 0 bases, with 14 bases between. For the CDR3, the DNA is TGTGCCAGCAGCAAAAAAGGGGGAGCAACTAATGAAAAACTGTTTTTT. Its translation is CASSKKGGATNEKLFF.

V and J are TRBV12-3 or TRBV12-4 and TRBJ2-7; D might be TRBD1 (5 bases). Trimming removed 6 bases at V and 4 bases at J, with 13 bases between. The CDR3 runs 13 residues. CDR3 in DNA: TGTGCCAGCAGCACCCTGGACAAGTACGAGCAGTACTTC. Protein sequence: CASSTLDKYEQYF.

The chain recombines TRBV28 with TRBJ2-7, with 9 bases fitting TRBD1. CDR1 is MDHEN and CDR2 is SYDVKM in the germline V gene. The junction had 11 bases not matched to a gene; V was cut back by 10 bases and J by 4 bases. This CDR3 is built from 14 residues. CDR3 bases: TGTGCCACGCAACGGGACAGGGATAAGTACGAGCAGTACTTC. Translated, it gives CATQRDRDKYEQYF.

This clone was seen a single time. V usage is TRBV5-1 and J usage is TRBJ2-5; D not resolved. V was trimmed by 4 bases and J by 5 bases, leaving 18 bases between them. Germline-derived CDR1 and CDR2 are SGHRS and YFSETQ. CDR3 length: 15 amino acids. CDR3 sequence reads: CASSPQSRNAETQYF. CDR3 sequence (DNA): TGCGCCAGCAGCCCTCAGTCCCGAAACGCTGAGACCCAGTACTTC.

The chain combines TRBV28 with TRBJ1-6, with D possibly TRBD1 on 6 matching bases. CDR1 is MDHEN and CDR2 is SYDVKM in the germline V gene. The V gene lost 7 bases and the J gene lost 9 bases, with 16 bases spanning the gap. The CDR3 extends over 14 amino acids. CDR3 nucleotide sequence: TGTGCCAGCACCCCGAGGGGGGGCAGTTCACCCCTCCACTTT. This codes for CASTPRGGSSPLHF.